The clone carrying this TCR beta chain came up many times. The source of the sample is a study of breast tumors, draining lymph nodes, adjacent tissues. Each CDR3 protein gets one entry after TCRdb re-called the multiplex PCR reads with MiXCR. The sample yields 200,000 to 250,000 distinct CDR3 sequences, under 35% seen once. Losses at the gene ends were 7 bases for V and 1 base for J; bases not matched to a gene: 6. This CDR3 region has 15 residues. The germline V gene encodes CDR1 SQVTM and CDR2 ANQGSEA. Samples came from axillary lymph nodes draining the breast cancer. This chain uses TRBV29-1 with TRBJ2-3, with TRBD2 identical over 12 bases. The sequencing input was axillary lymph node tissue. The source of this sequence is a female donor with breast cancer. Some clones in this sample may be carry-over from other donors' samples. CDR3 residues: CSAQTSGGGTDTQYF. CDR3 nucleotide sequence: TGCAGCGCCCAGACTAGCGGGGGTGGCACAGATACGCAGTATTTT.